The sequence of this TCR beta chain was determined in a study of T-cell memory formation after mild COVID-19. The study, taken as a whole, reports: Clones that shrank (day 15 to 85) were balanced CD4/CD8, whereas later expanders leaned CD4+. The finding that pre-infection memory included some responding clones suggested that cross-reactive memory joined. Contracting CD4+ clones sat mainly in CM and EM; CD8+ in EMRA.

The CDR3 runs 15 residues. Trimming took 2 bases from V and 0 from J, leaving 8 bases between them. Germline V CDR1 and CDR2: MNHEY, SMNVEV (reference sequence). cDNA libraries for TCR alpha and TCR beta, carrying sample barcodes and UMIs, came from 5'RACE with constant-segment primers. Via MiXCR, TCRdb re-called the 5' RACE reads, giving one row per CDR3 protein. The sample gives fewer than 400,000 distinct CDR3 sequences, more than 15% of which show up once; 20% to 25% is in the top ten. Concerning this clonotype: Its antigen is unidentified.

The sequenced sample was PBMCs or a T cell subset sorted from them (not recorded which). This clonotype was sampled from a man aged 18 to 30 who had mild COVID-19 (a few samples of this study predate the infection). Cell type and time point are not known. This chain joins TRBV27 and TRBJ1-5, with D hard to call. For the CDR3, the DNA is TGTGCCAGCAGTTTAAACGGCTATAGCAATCAGCCCCAGCATTTT. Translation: CASSLNGYSNQPQHF.